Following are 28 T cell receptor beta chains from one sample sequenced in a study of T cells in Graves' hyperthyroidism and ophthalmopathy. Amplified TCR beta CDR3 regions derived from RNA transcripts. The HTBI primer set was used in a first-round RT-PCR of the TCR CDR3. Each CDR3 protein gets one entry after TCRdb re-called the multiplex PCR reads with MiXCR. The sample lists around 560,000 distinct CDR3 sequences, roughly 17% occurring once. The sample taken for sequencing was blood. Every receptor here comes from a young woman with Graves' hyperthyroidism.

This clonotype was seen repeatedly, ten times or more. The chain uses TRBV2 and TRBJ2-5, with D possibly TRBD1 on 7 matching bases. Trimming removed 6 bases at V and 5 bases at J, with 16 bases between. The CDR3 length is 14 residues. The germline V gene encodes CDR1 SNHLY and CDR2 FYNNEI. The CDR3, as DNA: TGTGCCAGCAGCCCCCAGGGGGGTCGGGAGACCCAGTACTTC. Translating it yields CASSPQGGRETQYF.

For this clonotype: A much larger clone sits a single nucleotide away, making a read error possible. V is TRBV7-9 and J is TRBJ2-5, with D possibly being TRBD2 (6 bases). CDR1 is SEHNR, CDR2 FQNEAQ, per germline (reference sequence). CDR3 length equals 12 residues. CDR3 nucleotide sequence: TGTGTCAGCGGGCAGGGTCGAGAGACCCAGTACTTC. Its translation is CVSGQGRETQYF.

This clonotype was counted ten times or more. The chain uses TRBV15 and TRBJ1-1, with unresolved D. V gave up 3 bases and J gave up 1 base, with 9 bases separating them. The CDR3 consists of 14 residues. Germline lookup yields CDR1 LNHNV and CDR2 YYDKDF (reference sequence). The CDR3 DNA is TGTGCCACCAGCAGTGGAAAAAGGAACACTGAAGCTTTCTTT. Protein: CATSSGKRNTEAFF.

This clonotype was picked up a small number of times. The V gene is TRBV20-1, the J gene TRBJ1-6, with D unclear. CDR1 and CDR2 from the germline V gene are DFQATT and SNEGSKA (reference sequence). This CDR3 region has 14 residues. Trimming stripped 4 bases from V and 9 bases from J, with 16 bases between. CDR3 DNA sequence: TGCAGTGCTAAGGTCGGTCATGGGAGTTCACCCCTCCACTTT. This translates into CSAKVGHGSSPLHF.

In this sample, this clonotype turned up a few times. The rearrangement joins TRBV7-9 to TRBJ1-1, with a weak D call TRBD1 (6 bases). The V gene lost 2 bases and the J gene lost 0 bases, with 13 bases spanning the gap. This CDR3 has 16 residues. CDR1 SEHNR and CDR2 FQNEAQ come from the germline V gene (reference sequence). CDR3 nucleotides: TGTGCCAGCAGCTTAAGTGGACAGCTGATGAACACTGAAGCTTTCTTT. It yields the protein CASSLSGQLMNTEAFF.

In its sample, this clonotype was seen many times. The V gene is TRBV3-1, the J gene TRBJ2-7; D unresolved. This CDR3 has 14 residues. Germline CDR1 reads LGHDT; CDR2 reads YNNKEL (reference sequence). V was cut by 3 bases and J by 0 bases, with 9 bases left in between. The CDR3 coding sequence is TGTGCCAGCAGCCAGATGTACAGCTCCTACGAGCAGTACTTC. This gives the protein CASSQMYSSYEQYF.

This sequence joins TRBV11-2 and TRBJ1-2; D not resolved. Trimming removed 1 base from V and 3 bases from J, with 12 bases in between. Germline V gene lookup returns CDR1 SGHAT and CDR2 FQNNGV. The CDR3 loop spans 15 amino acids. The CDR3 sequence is CASSLAGGEDYGYTF. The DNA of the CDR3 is TGTGCCAGCAGCTTAGCGGGCGGAGAGGACTATGGCTACACCTTC.

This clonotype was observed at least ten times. The DNA for the CDR3 is TGTGCCAGCAGTAGGGGACTAGCGGGAGAGAGGAATACGCAGTATTTT. Protein: CASSRGLAGERNTQYF. The chain recombines TRBV2 with TRBJ2-3; TRBD2 agrees at 14 bases. The junction had 8 bases not matched to a gene; V was cut back by 5 bases and J by 7 bases. The CDR3 is 16 amino acids. CDR1 and CDR2 from the germline V gene are SNHLY and FYNNEI.

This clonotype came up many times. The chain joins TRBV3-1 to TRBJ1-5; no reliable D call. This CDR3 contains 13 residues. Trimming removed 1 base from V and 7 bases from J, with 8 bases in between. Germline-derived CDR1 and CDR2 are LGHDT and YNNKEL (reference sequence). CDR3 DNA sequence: TGTGCCAGCAGCCAAGGGGCCAGGCAGCCCCAGCATTTT. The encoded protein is CASSQGARQPQHF.

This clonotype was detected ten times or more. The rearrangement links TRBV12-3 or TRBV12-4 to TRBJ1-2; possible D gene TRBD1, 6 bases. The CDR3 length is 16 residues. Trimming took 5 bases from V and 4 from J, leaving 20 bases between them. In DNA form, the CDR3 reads TGTGCCAGCAGTGGCCATTGGGACAACTCGAGCTATGGCTACACCTTC. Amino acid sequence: CASSGHWDNSSYGYTF.

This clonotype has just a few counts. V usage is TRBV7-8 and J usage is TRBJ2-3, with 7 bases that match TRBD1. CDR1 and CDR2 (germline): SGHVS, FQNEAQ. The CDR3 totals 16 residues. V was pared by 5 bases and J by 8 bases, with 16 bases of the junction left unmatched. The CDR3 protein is CASSTSPGGLVGTQYF. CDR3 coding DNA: TGTGCCAGCAGCACAAGCCCAGGGGGTCTAGTAGGTACGCAGTATTTT.

Here the CDR3 reads CSAPGQASYEQYF. The CDR3, as DNA: TGCAGTGCTCCGGGACAGGCCTCCTACGAGCAGTACTTC. This chain connects TRBV20-1 to TRBJ2-7, with 8 positions matching TRBD1. Looked up from germline, CDR1 is DFQATT and CDR2 is SNEGSKA (reference sequence). With V trimmed by 5 bases and J by 0 bases, 3 bases remained unmatched. The CDR3 spans 13 residues.

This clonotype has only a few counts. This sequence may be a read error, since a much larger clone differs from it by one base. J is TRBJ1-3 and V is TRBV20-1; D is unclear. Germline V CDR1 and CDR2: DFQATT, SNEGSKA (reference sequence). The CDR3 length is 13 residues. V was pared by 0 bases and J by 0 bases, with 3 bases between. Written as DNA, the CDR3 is TGCAGTGCTAGAGAGGGCTCTGGAAACACCATATATTTT. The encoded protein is CSAREGSGNTIYF.

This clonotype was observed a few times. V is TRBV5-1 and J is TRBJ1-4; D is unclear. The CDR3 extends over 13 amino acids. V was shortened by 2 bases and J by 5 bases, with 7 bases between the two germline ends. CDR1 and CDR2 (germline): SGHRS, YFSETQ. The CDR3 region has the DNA TGCGCCAGCAGCTTAGCGGAAAATGAAAAACTGTTTTTT. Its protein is CASSLAENEKLFF. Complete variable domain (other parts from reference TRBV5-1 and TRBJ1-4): KAGVTQTPRYLIKTRGQQVTLSCSPISGHRSVSWYQQTPGQGLQFLFEYFSETQRNKGNFPGRFSGRQFSNSRSEMNVSTLELGDSALYLCASSLAENEKLFFGSGTQLSVL.

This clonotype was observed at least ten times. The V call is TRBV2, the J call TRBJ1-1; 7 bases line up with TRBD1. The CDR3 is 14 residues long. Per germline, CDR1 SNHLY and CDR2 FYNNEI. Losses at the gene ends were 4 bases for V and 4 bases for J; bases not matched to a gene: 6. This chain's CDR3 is CASSAEGQITEAFF. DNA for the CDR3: TGTGCCAGCAGTGCTGAGGGACAGATCACTGAAGCTTTCTTT.

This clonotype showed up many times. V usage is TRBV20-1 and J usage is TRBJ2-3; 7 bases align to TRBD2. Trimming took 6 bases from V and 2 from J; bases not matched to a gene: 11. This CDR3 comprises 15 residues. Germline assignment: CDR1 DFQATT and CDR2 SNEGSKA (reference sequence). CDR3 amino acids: CSALKPSGFTDTQYF. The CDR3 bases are TGCAGTGCGCTGAAACCTAGCGGATTCACAGATACGCAGTATTTT.

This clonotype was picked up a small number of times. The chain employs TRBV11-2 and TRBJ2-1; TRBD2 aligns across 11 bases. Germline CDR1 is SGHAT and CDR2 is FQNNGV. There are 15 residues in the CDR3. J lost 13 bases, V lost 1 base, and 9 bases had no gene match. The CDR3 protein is CASSLVLAGGGDQFF. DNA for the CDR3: TGTGCCAGCAGCTTAGTTCTAGCGGGAGGCGGTGATCAGTTCTTC. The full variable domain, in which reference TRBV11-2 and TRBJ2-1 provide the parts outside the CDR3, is EAGVAQSPRYKIIEKRQSVAFWCNPISGHATLYWYQQILGQGPKLLIQFQNNGVVDDSQLPKDRFSAERLKGVDSTLKIQPAKLEDSAVYLCASSLVLAGGGDQFFGPGTRLTVL.

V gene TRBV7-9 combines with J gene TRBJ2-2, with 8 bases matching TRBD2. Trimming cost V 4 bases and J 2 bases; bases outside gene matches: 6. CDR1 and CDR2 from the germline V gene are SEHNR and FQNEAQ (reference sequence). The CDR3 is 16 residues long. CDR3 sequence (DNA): TGTGCCAGCAGCTCAAGGACTAGCCAAAACACCGGGGAGCTGTTTTTT. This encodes CASSSRTSQNTGELFF.

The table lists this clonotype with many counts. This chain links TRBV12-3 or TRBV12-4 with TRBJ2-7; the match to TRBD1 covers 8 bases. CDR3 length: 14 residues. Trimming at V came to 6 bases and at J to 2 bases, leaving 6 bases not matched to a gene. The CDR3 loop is CASRRTGNPYEQYF. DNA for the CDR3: TGTGCCAGCAGGCGGACAGGGAACCCCTACGAGCAGTACTTC.

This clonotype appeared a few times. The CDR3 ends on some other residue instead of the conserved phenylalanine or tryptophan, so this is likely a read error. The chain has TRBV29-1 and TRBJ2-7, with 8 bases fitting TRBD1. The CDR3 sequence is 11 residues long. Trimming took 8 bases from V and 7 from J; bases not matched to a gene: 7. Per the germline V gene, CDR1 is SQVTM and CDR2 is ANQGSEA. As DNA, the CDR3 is TGCAGCACCAGGACAGGGAGGGAGCAGTACCTC. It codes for CSTRTGREQYL.

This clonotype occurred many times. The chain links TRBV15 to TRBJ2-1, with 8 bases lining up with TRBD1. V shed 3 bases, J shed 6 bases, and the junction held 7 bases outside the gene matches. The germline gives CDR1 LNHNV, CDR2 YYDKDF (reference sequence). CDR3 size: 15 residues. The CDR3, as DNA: TGTGCCACCAGCAGGGCCGGGACAGGTTTCAATGAGCAGTTCTTC. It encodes CATSRAGTGFNEQFF.

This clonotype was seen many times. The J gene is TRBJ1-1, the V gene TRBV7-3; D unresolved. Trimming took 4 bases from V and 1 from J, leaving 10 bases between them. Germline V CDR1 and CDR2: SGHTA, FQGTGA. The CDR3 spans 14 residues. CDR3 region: CASSSGPRNTEAFF. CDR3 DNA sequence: TGTGCCAGCAGCTCTGGCCCTAGGAACACTGAAGCTTTCTTT.

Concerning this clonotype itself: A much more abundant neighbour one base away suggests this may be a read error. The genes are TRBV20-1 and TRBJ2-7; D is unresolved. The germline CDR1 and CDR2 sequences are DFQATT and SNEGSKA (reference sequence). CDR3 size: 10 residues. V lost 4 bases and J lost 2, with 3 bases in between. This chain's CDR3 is CSAIPYEQYF. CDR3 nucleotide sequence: TGCAGTGCTATCCCCTACGAGCAGTACTTC.

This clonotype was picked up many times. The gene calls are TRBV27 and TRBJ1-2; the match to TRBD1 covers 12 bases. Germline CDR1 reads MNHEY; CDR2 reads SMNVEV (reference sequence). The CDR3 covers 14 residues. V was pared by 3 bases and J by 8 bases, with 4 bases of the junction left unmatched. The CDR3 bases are TGTGCCAGCAGTTTGGGACAGGGGGCATTCGGCTACACCTTC. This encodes CASSLGQGAFGYTF.

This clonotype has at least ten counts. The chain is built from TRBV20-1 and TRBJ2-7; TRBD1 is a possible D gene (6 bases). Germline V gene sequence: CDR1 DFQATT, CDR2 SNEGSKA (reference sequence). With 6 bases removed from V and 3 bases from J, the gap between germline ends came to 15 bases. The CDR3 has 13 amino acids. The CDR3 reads CSAVTGVVYEQYF. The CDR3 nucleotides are TGCAGTGCGGTGACAGGCGTAGTCTACGAGCAGTACTTC.

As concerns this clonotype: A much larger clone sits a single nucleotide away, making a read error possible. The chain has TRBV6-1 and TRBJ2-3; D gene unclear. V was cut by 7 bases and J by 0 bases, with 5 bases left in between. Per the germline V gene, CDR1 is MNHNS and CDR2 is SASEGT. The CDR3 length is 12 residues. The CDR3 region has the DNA TGTGCCAGCAAAACTAGCACAGATACGCAGTATTTT. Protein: CASKTSTDTQYF.

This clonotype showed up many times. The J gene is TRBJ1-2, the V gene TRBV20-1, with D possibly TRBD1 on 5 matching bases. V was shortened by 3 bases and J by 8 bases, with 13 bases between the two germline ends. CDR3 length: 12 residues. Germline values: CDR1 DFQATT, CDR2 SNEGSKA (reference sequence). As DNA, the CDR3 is TGCAGTGCTAGGGGGGTTGTGATGGGCTACACCTTC. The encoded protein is CSARGVVMGYTF.

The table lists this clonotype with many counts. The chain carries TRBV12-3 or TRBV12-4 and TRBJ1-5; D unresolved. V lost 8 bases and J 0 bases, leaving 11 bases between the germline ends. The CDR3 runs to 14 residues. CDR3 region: CASSRPYSNQPQHF. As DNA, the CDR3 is TGTGCCAGCTCCAGGCCTTATAGCAATCAGCCCCAGCATTTT.